Below are 13 T cell receptor beta chains sequenced from a single sample in a study of vaccination and CD4 T cells after COVID-19. Treatment of the sample: approximately 11-day PBMC culture with coronavirus spike peptide pools or control peptides (ViraFEST assay). Sequenced with the Oncomine TCR Beta short-read assay was DNA taken from cultured CD4+ T cells. From the PCR reads, TCRdb called clonotypes with MiXCR, one entry per CDR3 protein. Here the sample spans approximately 7,500 distinct CDR3 sequences, around 62% being singletons. These TCRs' antigens remain unknown. Sequencing input: CD4+ T cells from blood, cultured in vitro. The receptor source for this set is a human donor who had recovered from COVID-19.

The chain combines TRBV28 with TRBJ2-2; 7 bases match TRBD1. Germline trimming cut 5 bases from V and 7 bases from J; bases unmatched to any gene: 10. The CDR3 length is 15 residues. The germline V gene has CDR1 MDHEN and CDR2 SYDVKM. CDR3 amino acids: CASSRTRQGIGELFF. The DNA for the CDR3 is TGTGCCAGCAGTCGCACGCGACAGGGAATCGGGGAGCTGTTTTTT.

This chain connects TRBV20-1 to TRBJ1-4; 10 bases are a match to TRBD1. Trimming at V came to 6 bases and at J to 5 bases, leaving 3 bases not matched to a gene. CDR1 and CDR2 from the germline V gene are DFQATT and SNEGSKA (reference sequence). This CDR3 is built from 13 residues. The CDR3 bases are TGCAGTGCGAGGACAGGGGGAAATGAAAAACTGTTTTTT. This sequence encodes CSARTGGNEKLFF.

This chain joins TRBV27 and TRBJ2-1, with TRBD1 identical over 8 bases. Germline V gives CDR1 MNHEY, CDR2 SMNVEV (reference sequence). Unmatched junction bases numbered 9, after V lost 1 base and J lost 4 bases. This CDR3 has 17 amino acids. CDR3 DNA: TGTGCCAGCAGTTTATTTTTTGGGACAGGCTCGTACAATGAGCAGTTCTTC. Translation gives CASSLFFGTGSYNEQFF.

The CDR3: CASSLGFNRYQETQYF. The DNA of the CDR3 is TGTGCCAGCAGCTTAGGGTTTAACCGGTACCAAGAGACCCAGTACTTC. This chain connects TRBV7-8 to TRBJ2-5; D unresolved. The CDR3 extends over 16 amino acids. Trimming pared 1 base from V and 0 bases from J, leaving 12 bases between. Germline lookup yields CDR1 SGHVS and CDR2 FQNEAQ.

V and J are TRBV27 and TRBJ2-7; D is unresolved. The germline gives CDR1 MNHEY, CDR2 SMNVEV (reference sequence). The ends were cut back, 6 bases at V and 0 bases at J, with 12 bases in the middle. CDR3 length: 14 amino acids. CDR3 sequence: CASSPRRSSYEQYF. CDR3 in DNA: TGTGCCAGCAGCCCCCGTCGGAGCTCCTACGAGCAGTACTTC.

This clonotype was recorded once. This rearrangement joins TRBV20-1 to TRBJ2-5, with 14 bases fitting TRBD2. Trimming cost V 5 bases and J 7 bases; bases outside gene matches: 6. There are 14 residues in the CDR3. Germline-derived CDR1 and CDR2 are DFQATT and SNEGSKA (reference sequence). CDR3 nucleotides: TGCAGTGCTGGGACTAGCGGGAGAAGGGGGACCCAGTACTTC. The encoded protein is CSAGTSGRRGTQYF.

The chain carries TRBV14 and TRBJ2-7; 11 nucleotides line up with TRBD1. The J segment lost 6 bases and the V segment lost 4 bases, leaving 8 bases of the junction unmatched. The CDR3 sequence is 15 residues long. CDR1 and CDR2 (germline): SGHDN, FVKESK. CDR3 nucleotides: TGTGCCAGCAGCCTTCGGACAGGGGGCTATGGCGAGCAGTACTTC. As protein: CASSLRTGGYGEQYF.

This chain links TRBV6-2 or TRBV6-3 with TRBJ2-2; D is perhaps TRBD1 (6 bases). Germline V gene lookup returns CDR1 MNHEY and CDR2 SVGEGT. The germline V and J ends were trimmed by 4 bases and 3 bases, with 9 bases remaining between them. This CDR3 contains 14 residues. CDR3 amino acids: CASSFRGDTGELFF. The CDR3 DNA is TGTGCCAGCAGTTTCAGGGGTGACACCGGGGAGCTGTTTTTT.

The J gene is TRBJ2-7, the V gene TRBV28; 7 bases align to TRBD2. CDR1 and CDR2 from the germline V gene are MDHEN and SYDVKM. The V and J ends lost 1 base and 1 base, in that order; junction bases with no gene match: 4. The CDR3 is 15 amino acids. The CDR3 DNA is TGTGCCAGCAGTTTATTGGGGGGGGGATCCTACGAGCAGTACTTC. Its translation is CASSLLGGGSYEQYF. Together with reference TRBV28 and TRBJ2-7, the CDR3 gives the full variable domain: DVKVTQSSRYLVKRTGEKVFLECVQDMDHENMFWYRQDPGLGLRLIYFSYDVKMKEKGDIPEGYSVSREKKERFSLILESASTNQTSMYLCASSLLGGGSYEQYFGPGTRLTVT.

In its sample, this clonotype is large. This chain's CDR3 is CSAPDATDTQYF. The CDR3 nucleotides read TGCAGTGCTCCCGATGCTACAGATACGCAGTATTTT. V gene TRBV20-1 combines with J gene TRBJ2-3; D not resolved. V lost 5 bases and J lost 3, with 9 bases in between. This CDR3 comprises 12 residues. Looked up from germline, CDR1 is DFQATT and CDR2 is SNEGSKA (reference sequence).

This clonotype was counted a single time. This chain links TRBV6-1 with TRBJ1-3, with D maybe TRBD1 (5 bases). CDR1 is MNHNS, CDR2 SASEGT, per germline. V was shortened by 7 bases and J by 4 bases, with 14 bases between the two germline ends. The CDR3 extends over 14 amino acids. In nucleotides, the CDR3 is TGTGCCAGCACCAACGGGGGTCTCGGAAACACCATATATTTT. It yields the protein CASTNGGLGNTIYF.

V gene TRBV20-1 combines with J gene TRBJ2-1; unclear D gene. With 4 bases removed from V and 6 bases from J, the gap between germline ends came to 28 bases. The CDR3 runs to 18 residues. Germline values: CDR1 DFQATT, CDR2 SNEGSKA (reference sequence). CDR3 in DNA: TGCAGTGCTATCTCTGGTAAGGACGGCTTCTTCCCGTCCAATGAGCAGTTCTTC. Translating gives CSAISGKDGFFPSNEQFF.

The CDR3 bases are TGCAGTCCCAGGGCGGGTGGTACAGATACGCAGTATTTT. Protein: CSPRAGGTDTQYF. The chain uses TRBV20-1 and TRBJ2-3; D is possibly TRBD1 or TRBD2 (5 bases each). This CDR3 is built from 13 residues. Per the germline V gene, CDR1 is DFQATT and CDR2 is SNEGSKA (reference sequence). V was trimmed by 8 bases and J by 3 bases, leaving 15 bases between them.